A selection of T cell receptor beta chains follows, all from one sample in a study of blood T cell repertoires in COVID-19. Some clones are missing from TCRdb's copy, which holds only in-frame ones; the method was immunoSEQ multiplex PCR. The table records tens of thousands of clones, around 80% of them present only once. The sequencing sample was made of peripheral blood. The receptors here all came from a woman of 80 years or more with acute or convalescent COVID-19. The CDR3 runs from the conserved cysteine through the conserved F or W. Rows may omit the clone size; those that give it use once, few, many or a size class.

j_gene: TRBJ2-2; v_gene: TRBV28; abundance: few; CDR3aa: CASLLAGGTGELFF
j_gene: TRBJ2-2; v_gene: TRBV7-8; abundance: .; CDR3aa: CASSPSGTNTGELFF
j_gene: TRBJ2-7; v_gene: TRBV4-1; abundance: .; CDR3aa: CASSQGGGSEYEQYF
j_gene: TRBJ2-1; v_gene: TRBV7-2; abundance: .; CDR3aa: CASSLVGGAHNEQFF
j_gene: TRBJ2-5; v_gene: TRBV21-1; abundance: .; CDR3aa: CASSKPLTRLQETQYF
j_gene: TRBJ1-4; v_gene: TRBV27; abundance: .; CDR3aa: CASSLTPQITGSEKLFF
j_gene: TRBJ2-5; v_gene: TRBV6-2/TRBV6-3; abundance: .; CDR3aa: CASSVAGGTETQYF
j_gene: TRBJ2-5; v_gene: TRBV28; abundance: .; CDR3aa: CASRTTSGGPVWAQYF
j_gene: TRBJ2-5; v_gene: TRBV14; abundance: once; CDR3aa: CASSPTRLAGQETQYF
j_gene: TRBJ1-2; v_gene: TRBV12-3/TRBV12-4; abundance: .; CDR3aa: CASSLAAKYGYTF
j_gene: TRBJ1-1; v_gene: TRBV9; abundance: .; CDR3aa: CASSVGRQGAEAFF
j_gene: TRBJ1-1; v_gene: TRBV5-6; abundance: .; CDR3aa: CASSLGQVLNAFF
j_gene: TRBJ1-3; v_gene: TRBV2; abundance: .; CDR3aa: CASSERQITSGNTIYF
j_gene: TRBJ2-1; v_gene: TRBV15; abundance: once; CDR3aa: CATSRGGLAQNNEQFF
j_gene: TRBJ1-3; v_gene: TRBV29-1; abundance: .; CDR3aa: CSVGTGSGNTIYF